The following is a TCR beta chain sequence with its context. Its antigen is still unknown. This entry belongs to a study of vaccination effects on CD4 cells after COVID-19. Viral peptide pools were used in the ViraFEST assay to expand antigen-specific CD4+ T cells, and sequencing came afterward. Isolating CD4+ T cells followed around nine days of culture. Infection with SARS-CoV-2 occurred in the person between March and December 2020, and PCR confirmed it. With roughly 10 ug/ml peptides and roughly 9.3 IU/ml IL-2, a few million PBMC per well were cultured. There are 15 residues in the CDR3. CDR1 SGHRS and CDR2 YFSETQ come from the germline V gene. Trimming pared 5 bases from V and 0 bases from J, leaving 12 bases between. Clones were sequenced by immunoSEQ multiplex PCR, and TCRdb holds only the in-frame ones, with some missing. The data contain 35,000 to 55,000 clones, approximately 70% of them singletons.

The sequence came from a human donor who had a prior SARS-CoV-2 infection. The rearrangement links TRBV5-1 to TRBJ1-3; TRBD1 is a possible D gene (5 bases). The sequencing here drew on CD4+ T cells from PBMCs cultured with a peptide pool, taken before COVID-19 vaccination. The CDR3 is CASRGDLNSGNTIYF. The CDR3 coding sequence is TGCGCCAGCAGGGGGGACTTAAACTCTGGAAACACCATATATTTT. The complete variable domain, with remaining parts taken from reference TRBV5-1 and TRBJ1-3, reads KAGVTQTPRYLIKTRGQQVTLSCSPISGHRSVSWYQQTPGQGLQFLFEYFSETQRNKGNFPGRFSGRQFSNSRSEMNVSTLELGDSALYLCASRGDLNSGNTIYFGEGSWLTVV.